This T cell receptor (beta chain) was sequenced for a study of post-analysis software for immune sequencing data (dated by TCRdb to between 2015 and 2016). Context from the whole study: Disease courses on record covered relapsing-remitting, secondary progressive and progressive-relapsing multiple sclerosis, though some patients had no subtype annotation. A subset of samples was prepared in parallel using single-end sample barcoding, then pooled and co-amplified after Illumina adapter ligation. The patient repertoires were set against eleven to twelve previously published healthy control repertoires from donors whose ages ranged from roughly 6 to 26 years.

CDR1 MNHNS and CDR2 SASEGT are derived from the germline V gene. Counted from cysteine to phenylalanine, this CDR3 has 15 amino acids. The kept DNA is CDR3 alone, 45 bases in frame from the first base. The trim is 2 bases for V and 4 bases for J, with a gap of 15 bases between the germline ends. To demonstrate the VDJtools post-analysis software, the study profiled TCR beta repertoires from the peripheral blood of about 13 young patients with multiple sclerosis. Multiple sclerosis patients were children and adolescents aged about 6 to 16 years. Library preparation used PCR. TCRdb records Illumina HiSeq 2500 as the sequencer. To reduce PCR and sequencing biases, unique molecular identifiers were incorporated into the TCR beta cDNA libraries. Per 1 to 10 million input T cells, approximately 500,000 cDNA molecules were obtained, such that each molecule approximated one T cell. The same protocol used for the earlier healthy control dataset was applied to prepare and sequence the patient libraries. Samples belonging to the same batch were prepared together, multiplexed and sequenced on a shared HiSeq lane. The paper's data handling went like this. Raw barcoded reads were processed with MIGEC, and single-read molecular identifier groups were discarded before consensus assembly and CDR3 extraction. Clonotype tables were post-analysed with VDJtools, normalizing diversity by down-sampling all datasets to the smallest sample size. Repertoire overlap clustering matched CDR3 amino acid but not nucleotide sequences to correct batch-related cross-sample contamination. The public reads were quality trimmed at Q25 with fastp and then assembled into clones with MiXCR by TCRdb, keeping productive beta chains. Rows are combined by CDR3 protein, so each entry shows the most common genes and DNA. TCRdb's processing, not the authors' own work, is the source of the V and J calls. This sample comprises a few hundred thousand distinct CDR3 sequences, 34% of them detected only once. The top ten hold approximately 6% of the sample.

As concerns this clonotype: Its recognized antigen is unknown. Base qualities are not recorded, but no much larger clone differs from it by a single base.

The full study reports these points: Significantly higher frequencies in patients than in controls were found for roughly 5 TRBV segments, including TRBV5-6, TRBV5-1 and TRBV20-1. Normalized Chao1 diversity was significantly lower in multiple sclerosis patients than controls, suggesting substantial peripheral T-cell clonal expansion. Direct clustering with F measure showed strong co-clustering of samples prepared in the same batch, prompting a batch-effect correction. The multiple sclerosis patient group was slightly younger than the control group.

Sequences were obtained from blood. The sequence is built from TRBV6-1 and TRBJ2-7, with the identity of the D gene unclear. The source of this sequence is a girl aged 2-17 years with multiple sclerosis. The CDR3 amino acid sequence is: CASSEWWQAPYEQYF. The sequenced DNA is TGTGCCAGCAGTGAATGGTGGCAGGCTCCATACGAGCAGTACTTC.